These 18 T cell receptor beta chains share one sample of origin, sequenced in a study of shared clonotypes between healthy human individuals (dated by TCRdb to about 2020). The protocol used for the library was the immunoSEQ multiplex PCR assay. TCRdb retrieved this table from immuneACCESS and kept in-frame rearrangements only. Not all clones are present; in checked studies, unresolved V genes account for under half, and no reason is known for the remainder. For this sample there are 2 million to 2.5 million clones; about nine tenths appear just once. The ten largest clonotypes hold about 0.41% of the sample. Sequenced material: naive CD4+ T cells from PBMCs. The sample's cell subset or site label is to be understood as: CD45RA+ positively selected. The receptor set was obtained from a man aged 18 to 30 in good health. Some clones in this sample may be carry-over from other donors' samples.

The chain employs TRBV28 and TRBJ2-7, with 9 bases aligning to TRBD2. The germline V gene has CDR1 MDHEN and CDR2 SYDVKM. V trimming: 5 bases; J trimming: 3 bases; junction bases outside the gene matches: 5. This CDR3 contains 14 residues. CDR3 nucleotides: TGTGCCAGCAGTCCTAGCGGGATCCTCTACGAGCAGTACTTC. Amino acids: CASSPSGILYEQYF.

Here the CDR3 reads CAWSPRGRGSNQPQHF. CDR3 coding DNA: TGTGCCTGGAGTCCCAGGGGGCGCGGGAGCAATCAGCCCCAGCATTTT. The genes are TRBV30 and TRBJ1-5, with 8 bases matching TRBD1. The CDR3 runs 16 residues. Germline values: CDR1 GTSNPN, CDR2 SVGIG (reference sequence). J gave up 1 base and V 2 bases, and 7 bases lay outside the gene matches.

The genes are TRBV10-2 and TRBJ1-5, with D perhaps matching TRBD1 (6 bases). Trimming cost V 3 bases and J 6 bases, with 12 bases left between them. The CDR3 has 14 residues. Germline CDR1 WSHSY, CDR2 SAAADI. Here the CDR3 reads CASSDPGAAQPQHF. The CDR3 coding sequence is TGCGCCAGCAGTGATCCGGGGGCGGCTCAGCCCCAGCATTTT.

The V gene is TRBV18, the J gene TRBJ2-1; TRBD1 agrees at 9 bases. The CDR3 loop spans 17 amino acids. The V gene's germline CDR1 is KGHSH and CDR2 LQKENI. V shed 3 bases, J shed 1 base, and the junction held 7 bases outside the gene matches. Written as DNA, the CDR3 is TGTGCCAGCTCACCCGGTAGACAGGGGGTATCCTACAATGAGCAGTTCTTC. This sequence encodes CASSPGRQGVSYNEQFF.

This clone was counted only a few times. The CDR3 sequence is CASSLGHSYTEAFF. Here the CDR3 DNA reads TGCGCCAGCAGCTTGGGCCACTCCTACACTGAAGCTTTCTTT. The rearrangement joins TRBV5-1 to TRBJ1-1; unclear D gene. The CDR3 runs to 14 residues. Trimming removed 0 bases at V and 3 bases at J, with 9 bases between. Germline V gene sequence: CDR1 SGHRS, CDR2 YFSETQ.

As for this clone: The same CDR3 also results from other DNA sequences found in this sample. The CDR3 DNA is TGTGCCAGCAGCCAGGGCTACGAGCAGTACTTC. Its protein product is CASSQGYEQYF. The chain is built from TRBV14 and TRBJ2-7, with D hard to call. The germline gives CDR1 SGHDN, CDR2 FVKESK. This CDR3 is 11 amino acids long. Deletions cut 3 bases from V and 3 bases from J, with 3 bases between.

V usage is TRBV7-9 and J usage is TRBJ1-4; D perhaps matches TRBD1 (6 bases). From germline, CDR1 is SEHNR and CDR2 FQNEAQ (reference sequence). This CDR3 spans 17 amino acids. With 5 bases removed from V and 0 bases from J, the gap between germline ends came to 16 bases. The CDR3 loop is CASSPRGGGPTNEKLFF. The DNA for the CDR3 is TGTGCCAGCAGCCCCAGGGGAGGGGGACCAACTAATGAAAAACTGTTTTTT. Combining the CDR3 with reference TRBV7-9 and TRBJ1-4 gives the whole variable domain DTGVSQNPRHKITKRGQNVTFRCDPISEHNRLYWYRQTLGQGPEFLTYFQNEAQLEKSRLLSDRFSAERPKGSFSTLEIQRTEQGDSAMYLCASSPRGGGPTNEKLFFGSGTQLSVL.

The V gene is TRBV11-2, the J gene TRBJ2-6; 11 nucleotides agree with TRBD1. The CDR3 is 19 residues long. Germline V gene sequence: CDR1 SGHAT, CDR2 FQNNGV. V shed 6 bases, J shed 1 base, and the junction held 11 bases outside the gene matches. The CDR3 DNA follows: TGTGCCAGCAGTTTAACACCGGGACAGGGGGTTTCTGGGGCCAACGTCCTGACTTTC. Its translation is CASSLTPGQGVSGANVLTF. Looking up the rest from reference TRBV11-2 and TRBJ2-6 gives the full variable domain: EAGVAQSPRYKIIEKRQSVAFWCNPISGHATLYWYQQILGQGPKLLIQFQNNGVVDDSQLPKDRFSAERLKGVDSTLKIQPAKLEDSAVYLCASSLTPGQGVSGANVLTFGAGSRLTVL.

The table lists this clone with a count of one. The V call is TRBV7-8, the J call TRBJ1-2; no clear D gene. Trimming took off 4 bases at V and 5 bases at J, with 11 bases between the two ends. CDR1 and CDR2 from the germline V gene are SGHVS and FQNEAQ. This CDR3 is 13 amino acids long. This chain's CDR3 is CASSSGIPYGYTF. CDR3 bases: TGTGCCAGCAGCTCCGGGATCCCTTATGGCTACACCTTC.

On this clone: Other DNA variants within this sample encode the same CDR3. The chain combines TRBV7-9 with TRBJ2-3; the D gene is possibly TRBD1 (6 bases). The CDR3 totals 14 residues. Deletions cut 3 bases from V and 4 bases from J, with 11 bases between. Germline lookup yields CDR1 SEHNR and CDR2 FQNEAQ (reference sequence). In DNA form, the CDR3 reads TGTGCCAGCAGCTTGGGACAACCGGCAGATACGCAGTATTTT. Protein sequence: CASSLGQPADTQYF.

The chain employs TRBV9 and TRBJ2-1; 8 bases match TRBD2. V dropped 1 base and J dropped 2; count of bases not matched to a gene: 2. There are 15 residues in the CDR3. The germline V gene has CDR1 SGDLS and CDR2 YYNGEE. The CDR3 DNA follows: TGTGCCAGCAGCGTACTTAGCGGGACCTACAATGAGCAGTTCTTC. Protein: CASSVLSGTYNEQFF.

This clone was seen only once. The chain has TRBV28 and TRBJ2-5; D unclear. The germline CDR1 and CDR2 sequences are MDHEN and SYDVKM. V lost 5 bases and J lost 3, with 13 bases in between. There are 14 residues in the CDR3. The CDR3 sequence: CASSKSRHEETQYF. The CDR3 DNA follows: TGTGCCAGCAGTAAGAGCCGCCATGAAGAGACCCAGTACTTC.

The CDR3: CASSPGQGSYEQYF. The CDR3 coding sequence is TGTGCCAGCAGTCCGGGACAGGGCTCCTACGAGCAGTACTTC. The chain carries TRBV6-6 and TRBJ2-7; 9 bases are shared with TRBD1. J was trimmed by 0 bases and V by 5 bases; bases with no gene match: 2. From germline, CDR1 is MNHNY and CDR2 SVGAGI (reference sequence). This CDR3 has 14 residues.

This clone has a single count. This chain links TRBV27 with TRBJ2-7, with 9 bases lining up with TRBD1. Germline V gene lookup returns CDR1 MNHEY and CDR2 SMNVEV (reference sequence). The trim removed 3 bases at V and 6 bases at J, leaving 6 bases unmatched. The CDR3 covers 14 residues. CDR3 in DNA: TGTGCCAGCAGTTTGGGACAGGGTCGGAGCGAGCAGTACTTC. Translation: CASSLGQGRSEQYF.

The J gene is TRBJ1-4, the V gene TRBV10-3, with 8 bases lining up with TRBD1. The CDR3 spans 12 residues. Trimming cost V 10 bases and J 4 bases; bases outside gene matches: 2. Germline values: CDR1 ENHRY, CDR2 SYGVKD. In nucleotides, the CDR3 is TGTGCCACCGGACAGGGTAATGAAAAACTGTTTTTT. Amino acid sequence: CATGQGNEKLFF.

Here the CDR3 reads CASSGGGLAGGPPETQYF. The CDR3 DNA reads TGTGCCAGCAGCGGAGGGGGACTAGCGGGAGGGCCCCCAGAGACCCAGTACTTC. This chain links TRBV9 with TRBJ2-5; TRBD2 agrees at 16 bases. Losses at the gene ends were 3 bases for V and 4 bases for J; bases not matched to a gene: 9. There are 18 residues in the CDR3. Germline V gives CDR1 SGDLS, CDR2 YYNGEE.

J is TRBJ1-5 and V is TRBV2; no firm D call. V was clipped by 4 bases and J by 3 bases, with 10 bases between them. Germline-derived CDR1 and CDR2 are SNHLY and FYNNEI. This CDR3 is 14 amino acids long. The CDR3 nucleotides are TGTGCCAGCAGTGGGTGGGTAAACAATCAGCCCCAGCATTTT. It is translated as CASSGWVNNQPQHF.

Concerning this clone itself: This sample includes further DNA sequences coding for the same CDR3. This chain uses TRBV7-3 with TRBJ2-7; 9 bases match TRBD2. The CDR3 is made up of 14 amino acids. Germline CDR1 is SGHTA and CDR2 is FQGTGA. Unmatched junction bases numbered 2, after V lost 2 bases and J lost 3 bases. The CDR3 DNA reads TGTGCCAGCAGCTTACTAGCGGGAAGCTACGAGCAGTACTTC. This encodes CASSLLAGSYEQYF. Full variable domain (rest looked up from reference TRBV7-3 and TRBJ2-7): GAGVSQTPSNKVTEKGKYVELRCDPISGHTALYWYRQSLGQGPEFLIYFQGTGAADDSGLPNDRFFAVRPEGSVSTLKIQRTERGDSAVYLCASSLLAGSYEQYFGPGTRLTVT.